The following is a TCR beta chain sequence with its context. Its antigen is still unknown. This sample is drawn from a study of molecular identifiers for immune sequencing clone quantification. Overall study findings and caveats: Whereas naive cells kept under 1% of molecules in clones above 20 RNA copies, such clones held over 97% in effectors.

This CDR3 is built from 17 residues. The germline CDR1 and CDR2 sequences are MNHNS and SASEGT. V lost 6 bases and J lost 7, with 25 bases in between. TCRdb passed the PCR reads through MiXCR, listing each CDR3 protein once. This sample has a few hundred thousand distinct CDR3 sequences, with about 25% found just once. Sequenced material: naive CD8+ T cells from blood, with Jurkat cell RNA spiked in. Subset indicated: FACS-sorted CD8+CD4-CCR7+CD45RA+ naive T cells. This TCR was recovered from a human donor in good health. Some libraries in this study had Jurkat cell RNA spiked in. This chain uses TRBV6-1 with TRBJ2-1; D may match TRBD1 or TRBD2 (5 bases each). The CDR3 sequence: CASRTPHRDAGWNEQFF. The CDR3 region has the DNA TGTGCCAGCAGGACCCCACATAGGGACGCTGGGTGGAATGAGCAGTTCTTC.